The 27 T cell receptor beta chains reported below all come from one sample, sequenced in a study of radiotherapy plus CTLA-4 blockade in lung cancer. The repertoire was sequenced with immunoSEQ multiplex PCR; TCRdb's copy has only in-frame clones and lacks some. The top ten hold 5.2% of the sample, which has 100,000 to 150,000 clones, 78% seen once. The sequencing here drew on peripheral blood, taken from a patient treated with radiotherapy plus ipilimumab. Receptors were obtained from a human donor with non-small cell lung cancer who had a partial response to radiotherapy plus ipilimumab.

CDR3 region: CASSGASVNTDTQYF. CDR3 DNA: TGCGCCAGCAGTGGAGCTAGCGTTAACACAGATACGCAGTATTTT. The rearrangement joins TRBV10-1 to TRBJ2-3; possible D gene TRBD2, 6 bases. CDR1 and CDR2 (germline): WNHNN, SYGVQD (reference sequence). Trimming removed 4 bases at V and 2 bases at J, with 13 bases between. The CDR3 spans 15 residues.

This clone was detected only once. J is TRBJ2-2 and V is TRBV2, with 11 bases aligning to TRBD2. This CDR3 has 15 residues. The junction had 2 bases not matched to a gene; V was cut back by 8 bases and J by 0 bases. The germline V gene has CDR1 SNHLY and CDR2 FYNNEI. The chain's CDR3 is CASSGLAANTGELFF. The CDR3 DNA reads TGTGCCAGCTCGGGACTAGCGGCGAACACCGGGGAGCTGTTTTTT.

The chain joins TRBV27 to TRBJ1-1, with D tentatively TRBD1 (6 bases). The CDR3 totals 13 residues. Trimming took 5 bases from V and 4 from J, leaving 11 bases between them. The germline gives CDR1 MNHEY, CDR2 SMNVEV (reference sequence). The chain's CDR3 is CASSKTGPTEAFF. DNA of the CDR3: TGTGCCAGCAGTAAAACAGGGCCCACTGAAGCTTTCTTT.

This chain connects TRBV7-2 to TRBJ2-3, with TRBD1 matching 7 bases. CDR3 length: 14 amino acids. In germline, CDR1 is SGHTA, CDR2 FQGNSA. Unmatched junction bases numbered 3, after V lost 3 bases and J lost 3 bases. CDR3 coding DNA: TGTGCCAGCAGCTTCAGGGGGAAGACAGATACGCAGTATTTT. Encoded protein: CASSFRGKTDTQYF.

In DNA form, the CDR3 reads TGTGCCAGCAGTGTAGGGGGTCAGCCCCAGCATTTT. It encodes CASSVGGQPQHF. The rearrangement uses TRBV6-1 and TRBJ1-5, with D possibly matching TRBD1 (6 bases). The CDR3 spans 12 residues. Trimming stripped 4 bases from V and 6 bases from J, with 7 bases between. Germline V CDR1 and CDR2: MNHNS, SASEGT.

This chain joins TRBV5-1 and TRBJ2-1; 11 bases fit TRBD2. V lost 0 bases to trimming and J lost 9 bases; unmatched junction nucleotides: 11. The germline CDR1 and CDR2 sequences are SGHRS and YFSETQ. The CDR3 contains 17 residues. CDR3 sequence: CASSLARRTSGLGEQFF. For the CDR3, the DNA is TGCGCCAGCAGCTTGGCTCGTCGGACTAGCGGGCTTGGTGAGCAGTTCTTC. The complete variable domain, with remaining parts taken from reference TRBV5-1 and TRBJ2-1, reads KAGVTQTPRYLIKTRGQQVTLSCSPISGHRSVSWYQQTPGQGLQFLFEYFSETQRNKGNFPGRFSGRQFSNSRSEMNVSTLELGDSALYLCASSLARRTSGLGEQFFGPGTRLTVL.

The chain is built from TRBV30 and TRBJ1-4, with 8 bases that match TRBD1. This CDR3 comprises 14 residues. Trimming removed 3 bases from V and 4 bases from J; junction bases left unmatched: 4. Germline lookup yields CDR1 GTSNPN and CDR2 SVGIG (reference sequence). Written as DNA, the CDR3 is TGTGCCTGGAGCCGGACAGGGATTAATGAAAAACTGTTTTTT. Translated, it gives CAWSRTGINEKLFF.

This clone was counted a few times. The rearrangement links TRBV19 to TRBJ2-7; 13 nucleotides align to TRBD2. Looked up from germline, CDR1 is LNHDA and CDR2 is SQIVND (reference sequence). CDR3 length equals 17 residues. V dropped 5 bases and J dropped 1; count of bases not matched to a gene: 8. The DNA for the CDR3 is TGTGCCAGTAGTCTCTCGGGACTAGCGGGGATTTCCTACGAGCAGTACTTC. The encoded protein is CASSLSGLAGISYEQYF.

This sequence joins TRBV6-1 and TRBJ2-7, with D perhaps TRBD2 (6 bases). V shed 5 bases and J shed 2 bases, with 16 bases lying between them. The length of the CDR3 is 15 residues. The V gene's germline CDR1 is MNHNS and CDR2 SASEGT. For the CDR3, the DNA is TGTGCCAGCAGTCTCAGAAGGACGGGGGCCTACGAGCAGTACTTC. It encodes CASSLRRTGAYEQYF.

V usage is TRBV28 and J usage is TRBJ2-3; 7 nucleotides match TRBD2. The CDR3 extends over 15 amino acids. Germline V gene data show CDR1 as MDHEN and CDR2 as SYDVKM. Germline trimming cut 6 bases from V and 2 bases from J; bases unmatched to any gene: 8. The CDR3 protein is CASSYRTSPTDTQYF. The DNA for the CDR3 is TGTGCCAGCAGCTACAGGACTAGTCCCACAGATACGCAGTATTTT.

The CDR3 nucleotides read TGTGCCAGCAGTGAAGTAGGACTTAGGGAGTCGACCCAGTACTTC. Amino acid sequence: CASSEVGLRESTQYF. The chain links TRBV6-1 to TRBJ2-5, with a weak D call TRBD2 (5 bases). The CDR3 consists of 15 residues. CDR1 MNHNS and CDR2 SASEGT come from the germline V gene. V lost 1 base to trimming and J lost 7 bases, with 16 bases between them.

In this sample, this clone turned up a few times. J is TRBJ1-3 and V is TRBV28; 10 bases fit TRBD1. The CDR3 has 16 residues. Germline V gene lookup returns CDR1 MDHEN and CDR2 SYDVKM. V was pared by 5 bases and J by 4 bases, with 8 bases of the junction left unmatched. This chain's CDR3 is CASSPHGQGVGNTIYF. Written as DNA, the CDR3 is TGTGCCAGCAGTCCTCACGGACAGGGGGTCGGAAACACCATATATTTT. Full variable domain (rest looked up from reference TRBV28 and TRBJ1-3): DVKVTQSSRYLVKRTGEKVFLECVQDMDHENMFWYRQDPGLGLRLIYFSYDVKMKEKGDIPEGYSVSREKKERFSLILESASTNQTSMYLCASSPHGQGVGNTIYFGEGSWLTVV.

The V call is TRBV30, the J call TRBJ2-7, with 11 bases that match TRBD2. Trimming at V came to 2 bases and at J to 1 base, leaving 1 base not matched to a gene. This CDR3 comprises 14 residues. CDR1 is GTSNPN and CDR2 is SVGIG in the germline V gene (reference sequence). CDR3 sequence reads: CAWSRTSGSYEQYF. The CDR3 DNA reads as TGTGCCTGGAGTCGGACTAGCGGGTCCTACGAGCAGTACTTC.

The V call is TRBV28, the J call TRBJ2-7; D is undetermined. Germline CDR1 reads MDHEN; CDR2 reads SYDVKM. V was clipped by 7 bases and J by 2 bases, with 9 bases between them. CDR3 length: 12 amino acids. The CDR3 reads CASTNNPYEQYF. CDR3 in DNA: TGTGCCAGCACTAATAATCCCTACGAGCAGTACTTC.

V is TRBV7-2 and J is TRBJ1-1; 8 bases agree with TRBD1. Germline V gene sequence: CDR1 SGHTA, CDR2 FQGNSA. V shed 9 bases, J shed 2 bases, and the junction held 11 bases outside the gene matches. The CDR3 totals 15 residues. CDR3 coding DNA: TGTGCCAGTAAACGCCGGACAGGGAGTAACACTGAAGCTTTCTTT. As protein: CASKRRTGSNTEAFF.

In this sample, this clone turned up a few times. The V and J genes are TRBV7-2 and TRBJ1-6, with D unclear. This CDR3 is 18 amino acids long. The ends were cut back, 0 bases at V and 0 bases at J, with 12 bases in the middle. Germline V lookup: CDR1 SGHTA, CDR2 FQGNSA. The chain's CDR3 is CASSLASHLSSYNSPLHF. The CDR3 DNA reads as TGTGCCAGCAGCTTAGCATCGCACCTGAGCTCCTATAATTCACCCCTCCACTTT. Variable domain in full (rest from reference TRBV7-2 and TRBJ1-6): GAGVSQSPSNKVTEKGKDVELRCDPISGHTALYWYRQSLGQGLEFLIYFQGNSAPDKSGLPSDRFSAERTGGSVSTLTIQRTQQEDSAVYLCASSLASHLSSYNSPLHFGNGTRLTVT.

The rearrangement links TRBV5-4 to TRBJ2-7; 9 bases are shared with TRBD2. CDR3 length: 14 amino acids. Germline-derived CDR1 and CDR2 are SGHNT and YYREEE (reference sequence). V shed 5 bases and J 3 bases; nucleotides not matched to a gene: 6. The CDR3 sequence: CASRPAGGLYEQYF. The CDR3 DNA reads TGTGCCAGCAGACCTGCGGGAGGGCTCTACGAGCAGTACTTC.

Concerning this clone: The same CDR3 arises from other DNA sequences in this sample as well. This chain joins TRBV5-1 and TRBJ1-2; 12 bases are shared with TRBD1. The CDR3 loop spans 14 amino acids. Per germline, CDR1 SGHRS and CDR2 YFSETQ. After removal of 3 bases from V and 7 bases from J, the junction contained 4 bases not matched to a gene. This chain's CDR3 is CASSSGQGASGYTF. The CDR3 bases are TGCGCCAGCAGCTCGGGACAGGGGGCTAGTGGCTACACCTTC.

The chain employs TRBV6-4 and TRBJ2-7, with 9 bases aligning to TRBD2. With 6 bases clipped from V and 5 bases from J, the junction kept 14 bases outside the gene matches. CDR1 is MRHNA and CDR2 is SNTAGT in the germline V gene. The length of the CDR3 is 16 residues. CDR3 nucleotide sequence: TGTGCCAGCAGACCGCTTCGTGTTAGCGGGAGCCACGAGCAGTACGTC. It specifies CASRPLRVSGSHEQYV.

V is TRBV28 and J is TRBJ2-2, with TRBD1 identical over 8 bases. Germline CDR1 and CDR2: MDHEN and SYDVKM. The CDR3 is 15 residues long. Germline trimming cut 4 bases from V and 5 bases from J; bases unmatched to any gene: 6. As DNA, the CDR3 is TGTGCCAGCAGTTCCTCCCGACAGGGGACCGGGGAGCTGTTTTTT. It translates to CASSSSRQGTGELFF. The complete variable domain, with remaining parts taken from reference TRBV28 and TRBJ2-2, reads DVKVTQSSRYLVKRTGEKVFLECVQDMDHENMFWYRQDPGLGLRLIYFSYDVKMKEKGDIPEGYSVSREKKERFSLILESASTNQTSMYLCASSSSRQGTGELFFGEGSRLTVL.

CDR3 residues: CASSHRSGRSDTQYF. The CDR3, as DNA: TGTGCCAGCAGCCACCGTAGCGGGAGATCAGATACGCAGTATTTT. This chain connects TRBV7-9 to TRBJ2-3; the match to TRBD2 covers 9 bases. The length of the CDR3 is 15 residues. The trim removed 5 bases at V and 4 bases at J, leaving 7 bases unmatched. Germline CDR1 and CDR2: SEHNR and FQNEAQ (reference sequence).

This clone was observed a single time. The genes are TRBV28 and TRBJ2-3; a weak D match, TRBD1 (7 bases). Germline V lookup: CDR1 MDHEN, CDR2 SYDVKM. The CDR3 loop spans 13 amino acids. With 8 bases removed from V and 9 bases from J, the gap between germline ends came to 18 bases. The CDR3 sequence: CASGPSGGGTQYF. The CDR3, as DNA: TGTGCCAGCGGTCCCTCAGGGGGAGGCACGCAGTATTTT.

The chain has TRBV2 and TRBJ2-7; D is possibly TRBD1 (6 bases). The V gene lost 3 bases and the J gene lost 3 bases, with 12 bases spanning the gap. Germline V gene sequence: CDR1 SNHLY, CDR2 FYNNEI. The CDR3 extends over 14 amino acids. CDR3 DNA: TGTGCCAGCAGTGAGAGGGGGAAGATCTACGAGCAGTACTTC. This encodes CASSERGKIYEQYF. The variable domain in full, completed from reference TRBV2 and TRBJ2-7, reads EPEVTQTPSHQVTQMGQEVILRCVPISNHLYFYWYRQILGQKVEFLVSFYNNEISEKSEIFDDQFSVERPDGSNFTLKIRSTKLEDSAMYFCASSERGKIYEQYFGPGTRLTVT.

The count of this clone is one. This rearrangement joins TRBV6-5 to TRBJ1-2, with 8 bases matching TRBD1. The V gene end was trimmed by 0 bases and the J gene end by 7 bases; junction bases not matched to a gene: 7. This CDR3 region has 15 residues. CDR1 MNHEY and CDR2 SVGAGI come from the germline V gene. Here the CDR3 reads CASSYSGQGIGGYTF. The CDR3 DNA sequence: TGTGCCAGCAGTTACTCCGGACAGGGCATCGGTGGCTACACCTTC.

This chain uses TRBV28 with TRBJ2-7; 11 bases are shared with TRBD2. The CDR3 runs 15 residues. The germline V gene encodes CDR1 MDHEN and CDR2 SYDVKM. Trimming removed 5 bases from V and 7 bases from J; junction bases left unmatched: 10. The CDR3 DNA sequence: TGTGCCAGCAGTCCTTATAGCGGGAGGGTTTGGGAGCAGTACTTC. Its protein product is CASSPYSGRVWEQYF.

The chain recombines TRBV18 with TRBJ1-1; TRBD1 matches 7 bases. CDR1 is KGHSH and CDR2 is LQKENI in the germline V gene. V lost 7 bases and J lost 0; bases outside the gene matches: 8. This CDR3 has 15 residues. The CDR3 DNA follows: TGTGCCAGCTTCACCGGGACAGCTATGAACACTGAAGCTTTCTTT. Its protein product is CASFTGTAMNTEAFF.

The chain carries TRBV30 and TRBJ1-6, with 8 bases fitting TRBD1. V was clipped by 0 bases and J by 10 bases; unmatched bases: 8. The length of the CDR3 is 15 residues. The germline gives CDR1 GTSNPN, CDR2 SVGIG (reference sequence). The CDR3 region has the DNA TGTGCCTGGAGTGTACTTCAGGGGGCGAAATCACCCCTCCACTTT. Translating it yields CAWSVLQGAKSPLHF.